This T cell receptor (beta chain) emerged from a study of T cell changes during pregnancy in multiple sclerosis. Germline V gene lookup returns CDR1 MRHNA and CDR2 SNTAGT. V shed 4 bases, J shed 1 base, and the junction held 2 bases outside the gene matches. This CDR3 spans 14 amino acids. This clone was counted a few times. This specimen includes other DNA sequences encoding the same CDR3. Here immunoSEQ multiplex PCR was the method, and the copy in TCRdb shows in-frame clones only, minus some. Here the sample spans 10,000 or so clones, over 80% being singletons. This clonotype originated in a female donor in good health, enrolled as a control in a pregnancy study. V usage is TRBV6-4 and J usage is TRBJ2-3; the match to TRBD2 covers 7 bases. Specimen: CD8+ T cells from peripheral blood mononuclear cells, collected in the third trimester of pregnancy. For the CDR3, the DNA is TGTGCCAGCAGTGTTGCGGGGGGCACAGATACGCAGTATTTT. Translated: CASSVAGGTDTQYF.